A selection of T cell receptor beta chains follows, all from one sample in a study of PD-L1 blockade in urothelial cancer. The table came from immunoSEQ multiplex PCR; TCRdb's copy has only in-frame clones and leaves some out. The data contain approximately 80,000 clones, 82% of them singletons. Sequenced material: PBMCs, taken around atezolizumab (anti-PD-L1) treatment. These receptors were obtained from a man aged 70-80 years with urothelial cancer. Each CDR3 is given without its conserved first and last residue. The D gene is left open where the match is weak.

v_gene	j_gene	d_gene	CDR3aa
TRBV5-1	TRBJ2-7	.	ASSLAMGRPYEQY
TRBV5-4	TRBJ2-6	TRBD2	ASSSGLADYSGANVLT
TRBV5-5	TRBJ1-2	TRBD1	ASSRLPGQGLGYGYT
TRBV9	TRBJ1-3	.	ASSGAGLGNTIY
TRBV5-1	TRBJ2-7	TRBD2	ASSQRGDYEQY
TRBV9	TRBJ2-3	.	ASSVVEGWDTQY
TRBV7-9	TRBJ2-1	TRBD2	ASTRTSDNYNEQF
TRBV21-1	TRBJ2-7	.	ASTIDRGGYEQY
TRBV6-5	TRBJ1-2	.	ASSYTSQGNYGYT
TRBV2	TRBJ2-3	.	ASSDSGITDTQY
TRBV7-2	TRBJ1-5	TRBD1	ASSPGQGGWQPQH
TRBV19	TRBJ1-1	.	ASSIGGGTTEAF